These 7 T cell receptor beta chains originate from one sample sequenced in a study of response to subunit inactivated influenza vaccine. From the RT-PCR reads, TCRdb called clonotypes with MiXCR, one entry per CDR3 protein. The data contain more than 550,000 distinct CDR3 sequences, over 9% of them singletons. Another study also made use of these data, one on T cells expressing NK-cell markers. This second report adds: Synthesis of TCR beta cDNA relied on 5'RACE template switching carrying UMIs.

Source: PBMCs from blood, taken on the day of vaccination. The receptor set was obtained from a man aged 50-60 years who received an inactivated influenza vaccine.

This clonotype was seen more than once but under ten times. The rearrangement joins TRBV5-1 to TRBJ2-5, with TRBD1 identical over 8 bases. The CDR3 loop spans 15 amino acids. V lost 4 bases and J lost 1; bases outside the gene matches: 6. The germline CDR1 and CDR2 sequences are SGHRS and YFSETQ. CDR3 loop: CASSTNRGTQETQYF. As DNA, the CDR3 is TGCGCCAGCAGCACGAACAGGGGGACCCAAGAGACCCAGTACTTC.

A few counts support this clonotype. J is TRBJ2-1 and V is TRBV4-2; 9 nucleotides line up with TRBD2. With V trimmed by 4 bases and J by 2 bases, 12 bases remained unmatched. CDR1 is LGHNA and CDR2 is YNFKEQ in the germline V gene. There are 18 residues in the CDR3. The CDR3 sequence is CASSPHIAGVGPYNEQFF. The CDR3, as DNA: TGTGCCAGCAGCCCTCATATAGCGGGAGTAGGTCCCTACAATGAGCAGTTCTTC.

This clonotype was seen ten or more times. The chain combines TRBV28 with TRBJ1-5, with D perhaps matching TRBD1 (5 bases). V lost 8 bases and J lost 3, with 11 bases in between. The CDR3 is made up of 13 amino acids. Per the germline V gene, CDR1 is MDHEN and CDR2 is SYDVKM. The CDR3: CASSDSYNQPQHF. For the CDR3, the DNA is TGTGCCAGCTCTGACAGTTACAATCAGCCCCAGCATTTT.

V gene TRBV6-6 combines with J gene TRBJ2-5, with no clear D. Germline V gene lookup returns CDR1 MNHNY and CDR2 SVGAGI (reference sequence). CDR3 length equals 13 residues. V was pared by 2 bases and J by 4 bases, with 8 bases between. The CDR3 DNA follows: TGTGCCAGCAGTTACATAGTAGGAGAGACCCAGTACTTC. Amino acids: CASSYIVGETQYF.

This rearrangement joins TRBV12-3 or TRBV12-4 to TRBJ2-1, with D perhaps matching TRBD1 (6 bases). The CDR3 runs 16 residues. V was cut by 3 bases and J by 4 bases, with 16 bases left in between. The CDR3 protein is CASSFDRPQLYNEQFF. As DNA, the CDR3 is TGTGCCAGCAGTTTTGACAGGCCCCAACTATACAATGAGCAGTTCTTC.

This clonotype was detected a few times. The rearrangement uses TRBV6-1 and TRBJ2-3, with D hard to call. The germline V and J ends were trimmed by 4 bases and 0 bases, with 17 bases remaining between them. This CDR3 comprises 17 residues. Germline values: CDR1 MNHNS, CDR2 SASEGT. The CDR3: CASSAGSVLLSTDTQYF. CDR3 in DNA: TGTGCCAGCAGTGCAGGAAGTGTCCTCCTAAGCACAGATACGCAGTATTTT.

This clonotype was found a few times. The rearrangement joins TRBV5-1 to TRBJ1-1; 7 bases match TRBD1. The CDR3 has 14 amino acids. Germline CDR1 is SGHRS and CDR2 is YFSETQ. The trim removed 5 bases at V and 7 bases at J, leaving 11 bases unmatched. CDR3 sequence reads: CASSSTRGENEAFF. CDR3 DNA: TGCGCCAGCAGTTCCACCAGGGGGGAAAATGAAGCTTTCTTT.